Below are 21 T cell receptor beta chains sequenced from a single sample in a study of beta chain features in type 1 diabetes. The sequenced template was cDNA made from the entire isolated RNA. Sequenced by immunoSEQ multiplex PCR; TCRdb stores in-frame clones only, minus some. The sample consists of around 430,000 clones, roughly 30% of them appearing once. The sequenced material came from naive CD4+ T cells from blood. The receptors were sampled from a man younger than 35 in good health.

The rearrangement joins TRBV15 to TRBJ2-1; D may be TRBD2 (6 bases). The V end was cut by 5 bases, the J end by 4 bases, with 15 bases between. This CDR3 has 15 amino acids. Germline CDR1 LNHNV, CDR2 YYDKDF (reference sequence). CDR3 loop: CATSPRSGSYNEQFF. The DNA for the CDR3 is TGTGCCACCAGCCCCAGGAGCGGGTCTTACAATGAGCAGTTCTTC.

This clone was seen a few times. The CDR3 protein is CAWIRSLTGGFNTEAFF. The CDR3 DNA follows: TGTGCCTGGATACGTTCGTTGACAGGGGGCTTCAACACTGAAGCTTTCTTT. The chain joins TRBV30 to TRBJ1-1, with 10 bases lining up with TRBD1. Germline V gene data show CDR1 as GTSNPN and CDR2 as SVGIG (reference sequence). The CDR3 sequence is 17 residues long. The ends lost 4 bases at V and 2 bases at J; junction bases unmatched: 13.

V gene TRBV7-8 combines with J gene TRBJ2-6, with no clear D. Trimming pared 7 bases from V and 1 base from J, leaving 14 bases between. Germline V gene lookup returns CDR1 SGHVS and CDR2 FQNEAQ. The CDR3 spans 16 residues. The CDR3: CASTPEVGSGANVLTF. The CDR3 DNA follows: TGTGCCAGCACCCCCGAGGTGGGGTCTGGGGCCAACGTCCTGACTTTC. Together with reference TRBV7-8 and TRBJ2-6, the CDR3 gives the full variable domain: GAGVSQSPRYKVAKRGQDVALRCDPISGHVSLFWYQQALGQGPEFLTYFQNEAQLDKSGLPSDRFFAERPEGSVSTLKIQRTQQEDSAVYLCASTPEVGSGANVLTFGAGSRLTVL.

This clone was counted between two and nine times. The chain is built from TRBV30 and TRBJ1-2; D not resolved. Germline CDR1 reads GTSNPN; CDR2 reads SVGIG (reference sequence). The CDR3 has 14 residues. The V end lost 0 bases, the J end lost 3 bases, and 11 bases lay between the germline ends. The CDR3 protein is CAWSVRLADYGYTF. The DNA of the CDR3 is TGTGCCTGGAGTGTACGCCTGGCCGACTATGGCTACACCTTC.

The chain is built from TRBV14 and TRBJ2-2; 9 bases map to TRBD1. CDR3 size: 14 residues. V dropped 3 bases and J dropped 4; count of bases not matched to a gene: 0. From germline, CDR1 is SGHDN and CDR2 FVKESK. The CDR3 DNA sequence: TGTGCCAGCAGCCAGGACAGGGGCACCGGGGAGCTGTTTTTT. Residues: CASSQDRGTGELFF.

The V and J genes are TRBV4-2 and TRBJ2-5; no firm D call. The V gene's germline CDR1 is LGHNA and CDR2 YNFKEQ. V lost 0 bases and J lost 5, with 10 bases in between. CDR3 length: 14 amino acids. The CDR3 loop is CASSQERPRETQYF. The DNA of the CDR3 is TGTGCCAGCAGCCAAGAGCGGCCGAGGGAGACCCAGTACTTC.

The chain joins TRBV7-3 to TRBJ1-1; D is uncertain. Trimming pared 2 bases from V and 0 bases from J, leaving 10 bases between. CDR1 and CDR2 (germline): SGHTA, FQGTGA. CDR3 length: 15 residues. Here the CDR3 DNA reads TGTGCCAGCAGCTTAGCTCCTACAGTGAACACTGAAGCTTTCTTT. This translates into CASSLAPTVNTEAFF.

This clone was seen more than once but under ten times. The gene calls are TRBV29-1 and TRBJ2-1; no firm D call. The CDR3 is 14 residues long. V was cut by 4 bases and J by 7 bases, with 17 bases left in between. CDR1 SQVTM and CDR2 ANQGSEA come from the germline V gene. CDR3 DNA: TGCAGCGTTGTCCCGGAGAGCCCTAATAATGAGCAGTTCTTC. Protein product: CSVVPESPNNEQFF.

The chain couples TRBV4-2 to TRBJ2-5, with 11 bases identical to TRBD2. CDR1 and CDR2 from the germline V gene are LGHNA and YNFKEQ. This CDR3 is built from 15 residues. J gave up 4 bases and V 4 bases, and 5 bases lay outside the gene matches. In DNA, the CDR3 is TGTGCCAGCAGCCTACTAGCGGGAGTCGGAGAGACCCAGTACTTC. Residues: CASSLLAGVGETQYF.

Only a few counts were recorded for this clone. This chain joins TRBV6-6 and TRBJ2-3, with 7 nucleotides matching TRBD1. CDR1 and CDR2 (germline): MNHNY, SVGAGI (reference sequence). V was clipped by 5 bases and J by 3 bases; unmatched bases: 8. This CDR3 contains 15 residues. The CDR3 nucleotides are TGTGCCAGCAGTCGACAGGGATTAGGGACAGATACGCAGTATTTT. This sequence encodes CASSRQGLGTDTQYF.

This clone was observed a handful of times. The rearrangement uses TRBV7-9 and TRBJ2-5; 13 nucleotides align to TRBD2. Trimming at V came to 5 bases and at J to 1 base, leaving 4 bases not matched to a gene. The germline CDR1 and CDR2 sequences are SEHNR and FQNEAQ (reference sequence). CDR3 size: 16 residues. The CDR3 bases are TGTGCCAGCAGCCAAGGGACTAGCGGGGCCCAAGAGACCCAGTACTTC. Its protein is CASSQGTSGAQETQYF.

This clone was detected only a few times. The chain is built from TRBV14 and TRBJ2-3; D is unclear. Trimming took off 4 bases at V and 5 bases at J, with 10 bases between the two ends. This CDR3 spans 13 amino acids. Per germline, CDR1 SGHDN and CDR2 FVKESK. The CDR3 protein is CASSPWGGDTQYF. CDR3 DNA sequence: TGTGCCAGCAGCCCTTGGGGTGGAGATACGCAGTATTTT.

The chain joins TRBV11-2 to TRBJ2-5, with TRBD1 matching 8 bases. The V gene end was trimmed by 5 bases and the J gene end by 4 bases; junction bases not matched to a gene: 6. Germline V CDR1 and CDR2: SGHAT, FQNNGV. The length of the CDR3 is 14 residues. CDR3 coding DNA: TGTGCCAGCAGCCGCCGCGGACAGGGAGAGACCCAGTACTTC. Amino acids: CASSRRGQGETQYF.

This clone was seen a handful of times. The chain combines TRBV28 with TRBJ2-1, with TRBD1 identical over 7 bases. The CDR3 length is 13 residues. Germline CDR1 and CDR2: MDHEN and SYDVKM. After removal of 6 bases from V and 6 bases from J, the junction contained 5 bases not matched to a gene. CDR3: CASRQGNLNEQFF. The CDR3 DNA reads as TGTGCCAGCAGACAGGGGAACCTCAATGAGCAGTTCTTC.

V usage is TRBV5-1 and J usage is TRBJ2-2, with 10 nucleotides matching TRBD2. The CDR3 runs to 16 residues. Per the germline V gene, CDR1 is SGHRS and CDR2 is YFSETQ. V gave up 0 bases and J gave up 11 bases; unmatched junction bases: 10. The CDR3 DNA is TGCGCCAGCAGCTTGGGACTAGCGGGCCAAGCGGCCGAGCTGTTTTTT. It is translated as CASSLGLAGQAAELFF.

The chain combines TRBV4-3 with TRBJ2-7, with D tentatively TRBD1 (6 bases). Germline V gene lookup returns CDR1 LGHNA and CDR2 YSLEER. The CDR3 covers 15 residues. Trimming pared 0 bases from V and 4 bases from J, leaving 13 bases between. CDR3 DNA: TGCGCCAGCAGCCAAGACGGTTCCAGGGGTTACGAGCAGTACTTC. It translates to CASSQDGSRGYEQYF.

V and J are TRBV6-1 and TRBJ2-7; 10 nucleotides align to TRBD2. V trimming: 4 bases; J trimming: 3 bases; junction bases outside the gene matches: 3. The CDR3 covers 14 residues. Germline CDR1 is MNHNS and CDR2 is SASEGT. The CDR3 region is CASSGGLAIYEQYF. CDR3 sequence (DNA): TGTGCCAGCAGTGGGGGACTAGCGATCTACGAGCAGTACTTC.

CDR3 bases: TGTGCCAGCAGTCGACGCCCCCTGGCCTACGAGCAGTACTTC. It encodes CASSRRPLAYEQYF. V usage is TRBV6-6 and J usage is TRBJ2-7, with D uncertain. The germline V gene has CDR1 MNHNY and CDR2 SVGAGI (reference sequence). CDR3 size: 14 residues. With 5 bases removed from V and 2 bases from J, the gap between germline ends came to 13 bases.

The chain employs TRBV4-1 and TRBJ1-2, with TRBD1 as a possible D gene (5 bases). The CDR3 is 15 amino acids. The V and J ends lost 3 bases and 3 bases respectively, with 14 bases between them. CDR1 MGHRA and CDR2 YSYEKL come from the germline V gene. The DNA for the CDR3 is TGCGCCAGCAGCCATCCCAGGGCGAGGGACTATGGCTACACCTTC. It specifies CASSHPRARDYGYTF.

This clone was found a few times. The chain carries TRBV27 and TRBJ2-7; 7 nucleotides align to TRBD1. The CDR3 is 15 amino acids. Germline V gives CDR1 MNHEY, CDR2 SMNVEV (reference sequence). Germline trimming cut 7 bases from V and 0 bases from J; bases unmatched to any gene: 9. The CDR3 spells CASKRGQVSSYEQYF. In DNA, the CDR3 is TGTGCCAGCAAGAGAGGACAGGTCAGCTCCTACGAGCAGTACTTC.

This clone has more than one count but fewer than ten. The chain employs TRBV29-1 and TRBJ1-1, with D maybe TRBD1 (5 bases). The germline V gene encodes CDR1 SQVTM and CDR2 ANQGSEA. V was shortened by 5 bases and J by 3 bases, with 13 bases between the two germline ends. The CDR3 runs 13 residues. In DNA form, the CDR3 reads TGCAGCGTTCCTGGGACGGCTTACACTGAAGCTTTCTTT. It translates to CSVPGTAYTEAFF.